This is a list of T cell receptor beta chains from one sample in a study of Graves' ophthalmopathy and Graves' hyperthyroidism. TCRdb ran MiXCR on the multiplex PCR reads and lists one entry per CDR3 protein. The table records about 170,000 distinct CDR3 sequences, about 40% of them present only once. The sample was peripheral blood. Source of these receptors: a woman aged 40 to 49 with Graves' ophthalmopathy. Both conserved end residues are part of each CDR3. The D gene is left open where the match is weak. Some rows have no size entry. The others give once, few or many, or a class for an expanded clone.

TRBJ2-7,NA,TRBV4-3,many,CASSRHWVVDSSYEQYF,TGCGCCAGCAGCCGCCACTGGGTGGTGGACAGCTCCTACGAGCAGTACTTC
TRBJ2-7,NA,TRBV20-1,medium-sized,CSVDSVLAYEQYF,TGCAGTGTTGATTCGGTTCTCGCATACGAGCAGTACTTC
TRBJ2-7,NA,TRBV12-3/TRBV12-4,many,CASSSGYEQYF,TGTGCCAGCAGTTCGGGCTACGAGCAGTACTTC
TRBJ1-6,NA,TRBV6-5,once,CASSTFDASGSPLHF,TGTGCCAGCAGTACTTTCGACGCCTCCGGTTCACCCCTCCACTTT
TRBJ1-1,NA,TRBV12-3/TRBV12-4,few,CASSLKGHMNTEAFF,TGTGCCAGCAGTTTAAAAGGACACATGAACACTGAAGCTTTCTTT
TRBJ2-3,TRBD1,TRBV12-3/TRBV12-4,many,CASSLFGTADTQYF,TGTGCCAGCAGTTTATTCGGGACAGCAGATACGCAGTATTTT
TRBJ2-7,TRBD2,TRBV28,many,CASRFFGLADPEQYF,TGTGCCAGCAGATTCTTCGGTCTAGCGGATCCCGAGCAGTACTTC
TRBJ1-1,NA,TRBV6-1,once,CASSRRLEAFF,TGTGCCAGCAGTCGGAGACTGGAAGCTTTCTTT
TRBJ1-1,NA,TRBV7-9,NA,CASSLVNRGTEAFF,TGTGCCAGCAGCTTAGTGAATAGGGGTACTGAAGCTTTCTTT
TRBJ2-7,TRBD2,TRBV10-3,NA,CAISEGLVYEQYF,TGTGCCATCAGTGAAGGACTAGTCTACGAGCAGTACTTC
TRBJ1-1,NA,TRBV12-3/TRBV12-4,NA,CASSWRPNTEAFF,TGTGCCAGCAGTTGGCGGCCGAACACTGAAGCTTTCTTT
TRBJ2-6,TRBD1,TRBV5-1,many,CASSTPDRAGANVLTF,TGCGCCAGCAGCACCCCCGACAGGGCTGGGGCCAACGTCCTGACTTTC
TRBJ2-2,NA,TRBV29-1,NA,CSVEAGTANTGELFF,TGCAGCGTTGAAGCAGGGACCGCGAACACCGGGGAGCTGTTTTTT
TRBJ2-7,NA,TRBV2,NA,CASRRGGEQYF,TGTGCCAGCAGAAGGGGTGGAGAGCAGTACTTC
TRBJ1-2,NA,TRBV7-2,NA,CASSPEGNSGYTF,TGTGCCAGCAGCCCCGAAGGCAACTCTGGCTACACCTTC
TRBJ2-7,TRBD2,TRBV28,NA,CASSPPSAGIWREVYEQYF,TGTGCCAGCAGTCCCCCATCAGCGGGTATATGGCGGGAGGTCTACGAGCAGTACTTC
TRBJ1-2,TRBD1,TRBV13,NA,CASSLTGTPYGYTF,TGTGCCAGCAGCCTGACAGGGACTCCCTATGGCTACACCTTC
TRBJ1-1,NA,TRBV7-9,many,CASSFIRETTEAFF,TGTGCCAGCAGCTTTATTAGGGAAACCACTGAAGCTTTCTTT
TRBJ2-4,TRBD2,TRBV19,many,CASSMSGRAPKNIQYF,TGTGCCAGTAGTATGAGCGGGAGGGCTCCCAAAAACATTCAGTACTTC
TRBJ2-5,TRBD2,TRBV6-5,many,CAGGLAGGETQYF,TGTGCCGGGGGACTAGCGGGAGGAGAGACCCAGTACTTC
TRBJ1-1,NA,TRBV4-1,many,CASSQDRRGPIGTEAFF,TGCGCCAGCAGCCAAGACCGAAGAGGGCCAATTGGCACTGAAGCTTTCTTT
TRBJ2-7,NA,TRBV24-1,NA,CATSDLQYNEQYF,TGTGCCACCAGTGATTTGCAATATAACGAGCAGTACTTC
TRBJ1-1,NA,TRBV6-5,NA,CASSYFGGRAEAFF,TGTGCCAGCAGTTACTTTGGGGGGCGCGCTGAAGCTTTCTTT
TRBJ1-1,NA,TRBV10-3,many,CAISESWAGRNTEAFF,TGTGCCATCAGTGAGTCTTGGGCAGGGAGGAACACTGAAGCTTTCTTT
TRBJ1-3,NA,TRBV12-3/TRBV12-4,many,CASSASWAGDFSGNTIYF,TGTGCCAGCAGTGCAAGCTGGGCAGGGGATTTTTCTGGAAACACCATATATTTT
TRBJ1-1,NA,TRBV5-1,many,CASRGGPNTEAFF,TGCGCCAGCAGGGGAGGGCCCAACACTGAAGCTTTCTTT
TRBJ1-2,TRBD1,TRBV30,many,CAWTNPTGQPNYGYTF,TGTGCCTGGACGAATCCTACGGGACAGCCAAACTATGGCTACACCTTC
TRBJ2-2,NA,TRBV2,many,CASSDYRNTGELFF,TGTGCCAGCAGTGACTACAGGAACACCGGGGAGCTGTTTTTT
TRBJ2-2,NA,TRBV12-3/TRBV12-4,many,CASSLGRVNTGELFF,TGTGCCAGCAGTCTCGGCCGGGTGAACACCGGGGAGCTGTTTTTT
TRBJ1-5,NA,TRBV30,NA,CAWSADSEYQPQHF,TGTGCCTGGAGTGCTGACAGTGAATATCAGCCCCAGCATTTT
TRBJ1-2,NA,TRBV7-2,NA,CASSLALGGQGGYTF,TGTGCCAGCAGCTTAGCGCTCGGGGGACAAGGTGGCTACACCTTC
TRBJ1-2,NA,TRBV6-2/TRBV6-3,few,CASSSGASNYGYTF,TGTGCCAGCAGTTCAGGAGCCTCTAACTATGGCTACACCTTC
TRBJ2-5,NA,TRBV7-2,many,CASSLSPGGETQYF,TGTGCCAGCAGCTTATCCCCCGGTGGAGAGACCCAGTACTTC
TRBJ1-2,NA,TRBV7-2,NA,CASSFLGGYTF,TGTGCCAGCAGCTTCCTTGGTGGCTACACCTTC
TRBJ2-5,TRBD2,TRBV20-1,NA,CSASGLAGGETQYF,TGCAGTGCTAGTGGGCTAGCGGGAGGAGAGACCCAGTACTTC
TRBJ2-5,TRBD2,TRBV28,NA,CASSQRRGQETQYF,TGTGCCAGCAGTCAACGGCGGGGGCAAGAGACCCAGTACTTC
TRBJ1-1,TRBD1,TRBV29-1,NA,CSVDPGRDRVTMNTEAFF,TGCAGCGTTGATCCCGGCAGGGACAGGGTAACGATGAACACTGAAGCTTTCTTT
TRBJ2-7,TRBD1,TRBV28,many,CASLAGTVTYEQYF,TGTGCCAGTCTTGCCGGGACAGTAACCTACGAGCAGTACTTC
TRBJ2-2,TRBD2,TRBV6-5,NA,CASSLAGTSSTGELFF,TGTGCCAGCAGCTTAGCGGGGACTTCCTCCACCGGGGAGCTGTTTTTT
TRBJ1-1,NA,TRBV27,NA,CATHSGRGLGEAFF,TGTGCCACCCACTCGGGTCGGGGGTTGGGTGAAGCTTTCTTT
TRBJ2-5,TRBD1,TRBV4-1,once,CASSQDGTAKKTQYF,TGCGCCAGCAGCCAAGATGGGACAGCCAAGAAGACCCAGTACTTC
TRBJ1-5,NA,TRBV19,many,CASSEWGSNQPQHF,TGTGCCAGTAGTGAATGGGGGAGCAATCAGCCCCAGCATTTT
TRBJ1-3,TRBD1,TRBV27,NA,CASSPGQGISGNTIYF,TGTGCCAGCAGTCCGGGACAGGGAATCTCTGGAAACACCATATATTTT